These T cell receptor beta chains were read from a single sample in a study of T cell responses to AZD1222 COVID-19 vaccine. The assay was immunoSEQ multiplex PCR, and TCRdb's table has in-frame clones only and misses some. Of around 160,000 clones listed, 94% are singletons. The sample was peripheral blood, taken on day 0 of AZD1222 vaccination. Receptors were obtained from an adult in good health. The CDR3 runs from the conserved cysteine through the conserved F or W. The D gene is left open where the match is weak.

v_gene	j_gene	d_gene	CDR3aa
TRBV27	TRBJ1-2	TRBD1	CASSWTGASNGYTF
TRBV6-5	TRBJ1-1	-	CASRVTLMNTEAFF
TRBV7-9	TRBJ1-3	-	CASSLFGGNTIYF
TRBV4-2	TRBJ1-1	TRBD1	CASSQDTQGPEAFF
TRBV7-9	TRBJ1-5	TRBD1	CASSFTGVQPQHF
TRBV27	TRBJ2-1	-	CASSTTREVDNEQFF
TRBV27	TRBJ2-1	TRBD2	CASSGAGGLVVNNEQFF
TRBV5-8	TRBJ1-1	-	CASNRVENTEAFF
TRBV20-1	TRBJ1-1	-	CSARDNPEAFF
TRBV13	TRBJ1-6	-	CASSLQGADSPLHF
TRBV5-1	TRBJ2-5	-	CASSLYRSGDQYF
TRBV5-8	TRBJ1-2	TRBD1	CASSGRGTAYGYTF
TRBV4-2	TRBJ1-2	TRBD1	CASSQGTGGEIYGYTF
TRBV10-3	TRBJ2-1	TRBD2	CASSGLANEQFF
TRBV2	TRBJ1-1	-	CASSGGYMNTEAFF
TRBV3-1/TRBV3-2	TRBJ1-2	-	CASSPEGRGYTF
TRBV28	TRBJ1-5	TRBD1	CASSHRGRGQPQHF
TRBV12-3/TRBV12-4	TRBJ1-2	-	CAVRDYGYTF
TRBV2	TRBJ2-1	TRBD1	CASSLGQGTNEQFF
TRBV28	TRBJ1-3	-	CASSRVSGNTIYF
TRBV19	TRBJ2-7	-	CASSLTDGLTEQYF
TRBV18	TRBJ2-1	-	CASSPRGSSYNEQFF
TRBV5-1	TRBJ1-6	-	CASSAGAMSSYNSPLHF
TRBV30	TRBJ1-2	-	CAWSPGNYGYTF
TRBV7-8	TRBJ1-6	-	CASSIGTPGGSPLHF
TRBV28	TRBJ1-1	-	CASSLHTEAFF
TRBV5-1	TRBJ2-2	TRBD2	CASRAGTNINTGELFF
TRBV28	TRBJ2-3	-	CASSFLFSGDTQYF
TRBV6-6	TRBJ2-1	TRBD2	CASSKATSGEQFF
TRBV4-1	TRBJ1-5	-	CASSQGRGGNQPQHF
TRBV11-3	TRBJ2-2	-	CASSVGDLNTGELFF
TRBV19	TRBJ2-7	-	CASSITQGVEKQYF
TRBV5-1	TRBJ2-1	-	CASSLGPDPYNEQFF
TRBV5-1	TRBJ2-5	TRBD1	CASQRTGAETQYF
TRBV20-1	TRBJ2-7	-	CSASYLPYEQYF
TRBV7-2	TRBJ2-2	TRBD2	CASSRTSGRTGELFF
TRBV28	TRBJ1-2	-	CASSLLEGAGEYGYTF
TRBV6-1	TRBJ1-3	TRBD1	CASSEAPGQGFSGNTIYF
TRBV7-2	TRBJ1-2	-	CASSLAQGANYGYTF
TRBV10-1	TRBJ1-3	-	CASSECRSFLGNTIYF
TRBV19	TRBJ1-2	-	CASSPADLAEGRGYTF
TRBV28	TRBJ1-4	-	CASRIQGGNEKLFF
TRBV3-1/TRBV3-2	TRBJ1-6	-	CASSQGTRNSPLHF
TRBV3-1/TRBV3-2	TRBJ2-1	TRBD2	CASSQVGLADFYNEQFF
TRBV5-4	TRBJ1-6	-	CASSGDGGTGSPLHF
TRBV6-2/TRBV6-3	TRBJ1-5	TRBD1	CASSKGQGRNQPQHF
TRBV7-9	TRBJ1-6	-	CASSLDDSPLHF
TRBV3-1/TRBV3-2	TRBJ1-6	-	CASSHDAGNSPLHF
TRBV5-4	TRBJ1-2	TRBD1	CASSDTPGQAYGYTF
TRBV11-2	TRBJ1-1	-	CASSLIRSSLAEAFF
TRBV2	TRBJ2-2	-	CASTSYVNTGELFF
TRBV9	TRBJ1-3	-	CASSPRGAFRAGNTIYF
TRBV27	TRBJ2-7	-	CAVGWGFGEQYF
TRBV7-8	TRBJ1-5	-	CASSSGGGQPQHF
TRBV5-8	TRBJ1-4	-	CASTGGGYEKLFF
TRBV10-3	TRBJ1-1	-	CAISEGRMNTEAFF
TRBV15	TRBJ1-2	-	CATSRDLGGGDGYTF
TRBV4-2	TRBJ1-2	-	CASSPLNSQVGYGYTF
TRBV5-4	TRBJ2-5	TRBD1	CASSPTQGAPGETQYF